These 18 T cell receptor beta chains share one sample of origin, sequenced in a study of early T cells in non-severe SARS-CoV-2 infection. TCRdb passed the 5' RACE reads through MiXCR, listing each CDR3 protein once. The sample contains tens of thousands of distinct CDR3 sequences, about 15% of which appear only once. Sequences were derived from whole blood, sampled at baseline. The source of these receptors is an adult who was a healthcare worker with PCR-confirmed SARS-CoV-2 infection or an uninfected control (not recorded which).

This clonotype was counted between two and nine times. V is TRBV11-2 and J is TRBJ1-1; no clear D gene. V shed 0 bases and J shed 7 bases, with 9 bases lying between them. Germline CDR1 SGHAT, CDR2 FQNNGV. The CDR3 totals 13 residues. The CDR3 nucleotides read TGTGCCAGCAGCTTAGATCGCCAGATTGAAGCTTTCTTT. It codes for CASSLDRQIEAFF.

V and J are TRBV27 and TRBJ2-7, with 14 nucleotides matching TRBD2. With 6 bases clipped from V and 4 bases from J, the junction kept 5 bases outside the gene matches. The CDR3 contains 15 residues. Germline V gives CDR1 MNHEY, CDR2 SMNVEV (reference sequence). The CDR3 region has the DNA TGTGCCAGCAGAGGGACTAGCGGGAGTATTTACGAGCAGTACTTC. It translates to CASRGTSGSIYEQYF.

This clonotype was found a few times. This chain links TRBV20-1 with TRBJ2-1; 8 nucleotides line up with TRBD1. The CDR3 has 16 residues. Germline loops: CDR1 DFQATT, CDR2 SNEGSKA (reference sequence). The V segment lost 5 bases and the J segment 2 bases; nucleotides outside the gene matches: 11. CDR3 coding DNA: TGCAGTGCTTTATCGGCGGGGACAGGCCCCTACAATGAGCAGTTCTTC. It is translated as CSALSAGTGPYNEQFF.

This clonotype was detected ten times or more. The chain uses TRBV5-6 and TRBJ2-1; D gene unclear. Trimming cost V 0 bases and J 1 base, with 5 bases left between them. The CDR3 is 14 residues long. Germline V gene data show CDR1 as SGHDT and CDR2 as YYEEEE. The CDR3 loop reads CASSLVGSYNEQFF. In nucleotides, the CDR3 is TGTGCCAGCAGCTTGGTTGGATCCTACAATGAGCAGTTCTTC.

This clonotype has more than one count but fewer than ten. The chain combines TRBV6-5 with TRBJ2-3, with 7 bases lining up with TRBD2. This CDR3 is built from 16 residues. Germline V gene data show CDR1 as MNHEY and CDR2 as SVGAGI. The junction had 5 bases not matched to a gene; V was cut back by 2 bases and J by 0 bases. The DNA of the CDR3 is TGTGCCAGCAGTTACGTCGCGGGAGCTAGCACAGATACGCAGTATTTT. This translates into CASSYVAGASTDTQYF.

The V gene is TRBV7-6, the J gene TRBJ2-5; D gene uncertain. The length of the CDR3 is 14 residues. Germline V gives CDR1 SGHVS, CDR2 FNYEAQ. Trimming removed 4 bases at V and 5 bases at J, with 14 bases between. This CDR3 is CASSSPAEGETQYF. DNA of the CDR3: TGTGCCAGCAGCTCCCCGGCAGAAGGGGAGACCCAGTACTTC.

The genes are TRBV28 and TRBJ2-7, with TRBD2 matching over 10 bases. Per the germline V gene, CDR1 is MDHEN and CDR2 is SYDVKM. The CDR3 is 15 residues long. Trimming cost V 10 bases and J 3 bases; bases outside gene matches: 12. The CDR3 DNA reads as TGTGCCAACACTCATAGCGGGAGGAGAAGCTACGAGCAGTACTTC. Protein sequence: CANTHSGRRSYEQYF.

This clonotype showed up many times. The rearrangement uses TRBV3-1 and TRBJ2-7, with 9 nucleotides matching TRBD1. V lost 1 base to trimming and J lost 3 bases; unmatched junction nucleotides: 7. Germline V gene sequence: CDR1 LGHDT, CDR2 YNNKEL (reference sequence). The CDR3 is made up of 16 amino acids. The CDR3 here is CASSQGWTGASYEQYF. In DNA form, the CDR3 reads TGTGCCAGCAGCCAAGGGTGGACAGGGGCTAGCTACGAGCAGTACTTC.

This clonotype occurred a few times. V usage is TRBV28 and J usage is TRBJ2-5, with 10 bases that match TRBD1. This CDR3 region has 16 residues. J lost 4 bases, V lost 3 bases, and 8 bases had no gene match. Germline values: CDR1 MDHEN, CDR2 SYDVKM. The CDR3 coding sequence is TGTGCCAGCAGTTTGGGCTGGGGACAGGGGAGAGAGACCCAGTACTTC. It codes for CASSLGWGQGRETQYF. Combining the CDR3 with reference TRBV28 and TRBJ2-5 gives the whole variable domain DVKVTQSSRYLVKRTGEKVFLECVQDMDHENMFWYRQDPGLGLRLIYFSYDVKMKEKGDIPEGYSVSREKKERFSLILESASTNQTSMYLCASSLGWGQGRETQYFGPGTRLLVL.

V and J are TRBV10-3 and TRBJ2-3; 7 bases align to TRBD2. The germline V gene encodes CDR1 ENHRY and CDR2 SYGVKD. J lost 4 bases, V lost 6 bases, and 7 bases had no gene match. CDR3 size: 14 residues. CDR3 in amino acids: CAIRVGTKADTQYF. As DNA, the CDR3 is TGTGCCATCAGGGTGGGGACTAAGGCAGATACGCAGTATTTT.

The rearrangement joins TRBV11-2 to TRBJ2-2; the D is unclear. In germline, CDR1 is SGHAT, CDR2 FQNNGV. The CDR3 consists of 16 residues. V was pared by 1 base and J by 4 bases, with 13 bases between. The CDR3, as DNA: TGTGCCAGCAGCTTAGTGAACCTTATCGGCACCGGGGAGCTGTTTTTT. Its translation: CASSLVNLIGTGELFF. The variable domain in full, with the rest retrieved from reference TRBV11-2 and TRBJ2-2, is EAGVAQSPRYKIIEKRQSVAFWCNPISGHATLYWYQQILGQGPKLLIQFQNNGVVDDSQLPKDRFSAERLKGVDSTLKIQPAKLEDSAVYLCASSLVNLIGTGELFFGEGSRLTVL.

This clonotype showed up just a few times. The genes are TRBV20-1 and TRBJ2-1, with a tentative D call TRBD2 (6 bases). Trimming removed 6 bases at V and 6 bases at J, with 18 bases between. Germline loops: CDR1 DFQATT, CDR2 SNEGSKA (reference sequence). This CDR3 region has 14 residues. This chain's CDR3 is CSAAPAGSINEQFF. CDR3 nucleotide sequence: TGCAGTGCCGCGCCAGCCGGGAGCATCAATGAGCAGTTCTTC.

At least ten counts were recorded for this clonotype. The chain combines TRBV7-2 with TRBJ1-6; D remains ambiguous. The CDR3 sequence is 17 residues long. Germline-derived CDR1 and CDR2 are SGHTA and FQGNSA. V was clipped by 8 bases and J by 1 base, with 18 bases between them. The CDR3 DNA reads as TGTGCCAGCGGCTATATAAACCCAGCTTCCTATAATTCACCCCTCCACTTT. Its translation is CASGYINPASYNSPLHF.

For the CDR3, the DNA is TGCGCCAGCAGCAGCCCGGCTAACCCCAACAATGAGCAGTTCTTC. This translates into CASSSPANPNNEQFF. The V and J genes are TRBV4-1 and TRBJ2-1; D ambiguous. CDR3 size: 15 residues. The V end was cut by 5 bases, the J end by 5 bases, with 16 bases between. Germline V gene sequence: CDR1 MGHRA, CDR2 YSYEKL.

CDR3 sequence (DNA): TGTGCCATCAGTGAGTCGGTACCGGGACCTTCCCACGAGCAGTACTTC. It is translated as CAISESVPGPSHEQYF. This chain uses TRBV10-3 with TRBJ2-7; the D call may be TRBD1 or TRBD2 (5 bases each). The V and J ends lost 0 bases and 5 bases respectively, with 17 bases between them. Germline loops: CDR1 ENHRY, CDR2 SYGVKD. The CDR3 sequence is 16 residues long.

At least ten counts were recorded for this clonotype. The chain combines TRBV28 with TRBJ1-6, with D tentatively TRBD1 (5 bases). The CDR3 is 15 amino acids. The V end was cut by 6 bases, the J end by 5 bases, with 14 bases between. CDR1 is MDHEN, CDR2 SYDVKM, per germline. This CDR3 is CASSPPPGNNSPLHF. The CDR3 nucleotides are TGTGCCAGCAGCCCCCCGCCAGGGAATAATTCACCCCTCCACTTT.

The chain joins TRBV4-1 to TRBJ2-3; TRBD2 aligns across 10 bases. Germline-derived CDR1 and CDR2 are MGHRA and YSYEKL. The CDR3 sequence is 16 residues long. Losses at the gene ends were 3 bases for V and 6 bases for J; bases not matched to a gene: 9. The CDR3 DNA follows: TGCGCCAGCAGCCACTTAGCGGGGGGCGGCCCGGATACGCAGTATTTT. Protein product: CASSHLAGGGPDTQYF.

This clonotype showed up just a few times. V is TRBV5-1 and J is TRBJ2-7; no reliable D call. CDR1 is SGHRS and CDR2 is YFSETQ in the germline V gene. This CDR3 is built from 13 residues. Deletions cut 0 bases from V and 6 bases from J, with 10 bases between. Here the CDR3 DNA reads TGCGCCAGCAGCTTGGGACGTCTGGGCGAGCAGTACTTC. As protein: CASSLGRLGEQYF.